Presented here are 10 T cell receptor beta chains from one specimen sequenced in a study of OX40 agonist ivuxolimab in advanced cancers. The table came from immunoSEQ multiplex PCR; TCRdb's copy has only in-frame clones and leaves some out. There are approximately 60,000 clones in the sample; over 90% occur only once, and about 17% lies in the top ten. The material sequenced was CD4+ or CD8+ T cells sorted from blood, taken in a trial of the OX40 agonist ivuxolimab. Source of these receptors: an adult with an advanced solid tumor such as melanoma, head and neck, liver or kidney cancer.

The rearrangement links TRBV5-4 to TRBJ2-7; 10 positions agree with TRBD1. Germline loops: CDR1 SGHNT, CDR2 YYREEE (reference sequence). Germline trimming cut 3 bases from V and 0 bases from J; bases unmatched to any gene: 3. The CDR3 is made up of 15 amino acids. CDR3 coding DNA: TGTGCCAGCAGCTCCGGGACAGGGGTCTCCTACGAGCAGTACTTC. Its translation is CASSSGTGVSYEQYF.

The CDR3 loop is CASSFGTSYEQYF. The CDR3 DNA follows: TGTGCCAGCAGTTTCGGGACTTCGTACGAGCAGTACTTC. V is TRBV27 and J is TRBJ2-7; maybe TRBD2 (6 bases). Germline V gene lookup returns CDR1 MNHEY and CDR2 SMNVEV (reference sequence). The CDR3 spans 13 residues. Between the trimmed V and J ends, which lost 3 bases and 4 bases, there was a span of 10 bases.

The CDR3 region is CSAHPPGQGLLYTQYF. CDR3 DNA sequence: TGCAGCGCTCACCCTCCGGGACAGGGTCTCCTTTATACGCAGTATTTT. The V gene is TRBV29-1, the J gene TRBJ2-3; 9 positions agree with TRBD1. The CDR3 runs 16 residues. The germline gives CDR1 SQVTM, CDR2 ANQGSEA. V was pared by 7 bases and J by 7 bases, with 18 bases of the junction left unmatched.

The V call is TRBV19, the J call TRBJ2-1; D might be TRBD2 (6 bases). Germline lookup yields CDR1 LNHDA and CDR2 SQIVND (reference sequence). Trimming removed 3 bases at V and 4 bases at J, with 16 bases between. The CDR3 is 16 amino acids. In nucleotides, the CDR3 is TGTGCCAGTAGTATCCTGGCGGGACGGGGTTACAATGAGCAGTTCTTC. The encoded protein is CASSILAGRGYNEQFF.

The J gene is TRBJ2-3, the V gene TRBV4-1; D could derive from TRBD1 or TRBD2 (5 bases each). V shed 4 bases and J shed 4 bases, with 9 bases lying between them. The CDR3 is made up of 13 amino acids. Germline-derived CDR1 and CDR2 are MGHRA and YSYEKL. The CDR3 sequence is CASSPWDADTQYF. In nucleotides, the CDR3 is TGCGCCAGCAGCCCTTGGGACGCAGATACGCAGTATTTT.

The gene calls are TRBV19 and TRBJ2-7; TRBD2 might be the D (6 bases). Germline V lookup: CDR1 LNHDA, CDR2 SQIVND (reference sequence). Trimming removed 5 bases from V and 4 bases from J, with 12 bases in between. This CDR3 is 13 amino acids long. The CDR3 DNA reads as TGTGCCAGTAGTTGGGGGGAGGAATACGAGCAGTACTTC. This codes for CASSWGEEYEQYF. The full variable domain, its missing parts supplied by reference TRBV19 and TRBJ2-7, is DGGITQSPKYLFRKEGQNVTLSCEQNLNHDAMYWYRQDPGQGLRLIYYSQIVNDFQKGDIAEGYSVSREKKESFPLTVTSAQKNPTAFYLCASSWGEEYEQYFGPGTRLTVT.

This clone was seen once. This chain connects TRBV4-3 to TRBJ2-7; no clear D. In germline, CDR1 is LGHNA, CDR2 YSLEER. V lost 2 bases, J lost 4 bases, and 12 bases lay in between. The CDR3 is 14 amino acids. The CDR3 loop is CASSQKGHGYEQYF. In DNA, the CDR3 is TGCGCCAGCAGCCAAAAAGGCCACGGGTACGAGCAGTACTTC.

The chain combines TRBV11-2 with TRBJ1-1; D is perhaps TRBD1 (5 bases). The germline CDR1 and CDR2 sequences are SGHAT and FQNNGV. V lost 10 bases, J lost 4 bases, and 10 bases lay in between. The CDR3 covers 11 residues. The CDR3 loop reads CAIDRPTEAFF. CDR3 nucleotide sequence: TGTGCCATAGACAGACCCACTGAAGCTTTCTTT.

The chain couples TRBV11-3 to TRBJ2-6, with 11 bases lining up with TRBD2. Germline V CDR1 and CDR2: SGHNT, YENEEA. The CDR3 loop spans 17 amino acids. V trimming: 4 bases; J trimming: 4 bases; junction bases outside the gene matches: 6. CDR3 bases: TGTGCCAGCAGCTCCACTAGCGGGAGCGCCGGGGCCAACGTCCTGACTTTC. This translates into CASSSTSGSAGANVLTF.

The gene calls are TRBV4-3 and TRBJ2-3; no clear D. CDR3 length: 12 residues. The V and J ends lost 1 base and 6 bases respectively, with 5 bases between them. Germline CDR1 is LGHNA and CDR2 is YSLEER. CDR3 sequence (DNA): TGCGCCAGCAGCCAAGGGTCGGATACGCAGTATTTT. It translates to CASSQGSDTQYF.